These 20 T cell receptor beta chains originate from one sample sequenced in a study of TIL therapy for anti-PD-1-resistant metastatic lung cancer. This was the immunoSEQ v3 assay. Libraries were prepared by immunoSEQ multiplex PCR; TCRdb keeps only in-frame clonotypes and omits some of them. The table shows some 46,000 clones, with 79% occurring only once. Stated time point: pre-treatment sample, taken before nivolumab and TIL therapy. Specimen: blood, collected at baseline. Receptors originate from a man between 65 and 85 years old with non-small cell lung cancer.

This clone was found a few times. This rearrangement joins TRBV19 to TRBJ1-6; 8 nucleotides line up with TRBD1. Trimming cost V 6 bases and J 7 bases; bases outside gene matches: 8. The CDR3 length is 15 residues. Germline values: CDR1 LNHDA, CDR2 SQIVND (reference sequence). DNA for the CDR3: TGTGCCAGTAGGGAATTCCAGGGGGCGAATTCACCCCTCCACTTT. As protein: CASREFQGANSPLHF.

The gene calls are TRBV7-3 and TRBJ2-6; tentatively, D is TRBD1 (6 bases). V dropped 5 bases and J dropped 4 bases, with 21 bases sitting between them. Germline CDR1 reads SGHTA; CDR2 reads FQGTGA. The CDR3 has 18 residues. This chain's CDR3 is CASSPSGTPNTGANVLTF. The CDR3 DNA reads TGTGCCAGCAGCCCGTCCGGGACACCGAATACCGGGGCCAACGTCCTGACTTTC. Full variable domain (missing parts from reference TRBV7-3 and TRBJ2-6): GAGVSQTPSNKVTEKGKYVELRCDPISGHTALYWYRQSLGQGPEFLIYFQGTGAADDSGLPNDRFFAVRPEGSVSTLKIQRTERGDSAVYLCASSPSGTPNTGANVLTFGAGSRLTVL.

This clone was observed a single time. V usage is TRBV6-1 and J usage is TRBJ2-7, with 9 nucleotides matching TRBD2. This CDR3 comprises 13 residues. Germline loops: CDR1 MNHNS, CDR2 SASEGT. Trimming at V came to 8 bases and at J to 6 bases, leaving 8 bases not matched to a gene. The CDR3 DNA reads TGTGCCAGCCATAGCGGGAGTATCTCCGAGCAGTACTTC. This codes for CASHSGSISEQYF.

This chain links TRBV19 with TRBJ2-1; no reliable D call. From germline, CDR1 is LNHDA and CDR2 SQIVND (reference sequence). This CDR3 is 13 amino acids long. V dropped 5 bases and J dropped 3 bases, with 8 bases sitting between them. This CDR3 is CASSSRYYNEQFF. CDR3 sequence (DNA): TGTGCCAGTAGTTCCCGATACTACAATGAGCAGTTCTTC.

The chain's CDR3 is CASSLTTSNEQFF. CDR3 coding DNA: TGTGCCAGCAGCTTGACGACTAGTAATGAGCAGTTCTTC. The chain links TRBV11-2 to TRBJ2-1; the D gene is possibly TRBD2 (6 bases). Germline loops: CDR1 SGHAT, CDR2 FQNNGV. The CDR3 totals 13 residues. The germline V and J ends were trimmed by 3 bases and 7 bases, with 10 bases remaining between them. Drawing the rest from reference TRBV11-2 and TRBJ2-1, the complete variable domain is EAGVAQSPRYKIIEKRQSVAFWCNPISGHATLYWYQQILGQGPKLLIQFQNNGVVDDSQLPKDRFSAERLKGVDSTLKIQPAKLEDSAVYLCASSLTTSNEQFFGPGTRLTVL.

The chain recombines TRBV10-2 with TRBJ2-7; D unclear. The CDR3 sequence is 15 residues long. Trimming took off 2 bases at V and 6 bases at J, with 17 bases between the two ends. Germline CDR1 is WSHSY and CDR2 is SAAADI. The CDR3 here is CASSEPDLKRSEQYF. The CDR3 nucleotides are TGCGCCAGCAGTGAGCCGGACCTCAAAAGGAGCGAGCAGTACTTC.

A few counts support this clone. The genes are TRBV18 and TRBJ1-6; TRBD1 agrees at 8 bases. The CDR3 has 15 amino acids. After removal of 2 bases from V and 8 bases from J, the junction contained 5 bases not matched to a gene. Germline CDR1 KGHSH, CDR2 LQKENI. CDR3 amino acids: CASSPRQGLDSPLHF. CDR3 DNA sequence: TGTGCCAGCTCACCAAGACAGGGGTTGGATTCACCCCTCCACTTT.

V is TRBV19 and J is TRBJ1-3; D is undetermined. V lost 4 bases to trimming and J lost 3 bases, with 7 bases between them. This CDR3 spans 13 amino acids. The germline CDR1 and CDR2 sequences are LNHDA and SQIVND (reference sequence). CDR3 coding DNA: TGTGCCAGTAGTAGGACCGTTGGAAACACCATATATTTT. Its translation: CASSRTVGNTIYF.

The rearrangement joins TRBV19 to TRBJ2-5, with 8 bases fitting TRBD1. J lost 3 bases, V lost 6 bases, and 12 bases had no gene match. This CDR3 has 16 amino acids. Germline lookup yields CDR1 LNHDA and CDR2 SQIVND (reference sequence). CDR3 DNA sequence: TGTGCCAGTAGCGGCAGGGGGCGTCCCTCAGAAGAGACCCAGTACTTC. Translation gives CASSGRGRPSEETQYF.

Only one count was recorded for this clone. This chain connects TRBV5-1 to TRBJ2-1; 13 bases are shared with TRBD2. This CDR3 is built from 16 residues. V trimming: 0 bases; J trimming: 4 bases; junction bases outside the gene matches: 1. Germline lookup yields CDR1 SGHRS and CDR2 YFSETQ. CDR3 DNA: TGCGCCAGCAGCTTGGCACTAGCGGGAGGGTACAATGAGCAGTTCTTC. Protein sequence: CASSLALAGGYNEQFF.

This chain uses TRBV6-1 with TRBJ2-2; possibly TRBD1 or TRBD2 for D (6 bases each). Germline V gene lookup returns CDR1 MNHNS and CDR2 SASEGT. CDR3 length: 14 residues. Trimming stripped 6 bases from V and 1 base from J, with 9 bases between. The CDR3 nucleotides read TGTGCCAGCAGGGCGGGACAGAACACCGGGGAGCTGTTTTTT. Amino acid sequence: CASRAGQNTGELFF.

This chain joins TRBV28 and TRBJ1-5; D may be TRBD1 (5 bases). The germline CDR1 and CDR2 sequences are MDHEN and SYDVKM. The CDR3 consists of 13 residues. V lost 2 bases to trimming and J lost 7 bases, with 9 bases between them. Written as DNA, the CDR3 is TGTGCCAGCAGTTTAGCGGGGGGGCAGCCCCAGCATTTT. Its translation is CASSLAGGQPQHF.

The J gene is TRBJ2-6, the V gene TRBV5-1; D is perhaps TRBD1 (6 bases). This CDR3 contains 15 residues. Trimming cost V 6 bases and J 0 bases, with 10 bases left between them. The V gene's germline CDR1 is SGHRS and CDR2 YFSETQ. The CDR3 DNA reads TGCGCCAGCAAGGGGGTCGGCTCTGGGGCCAACGTCCTGACTTTC. Translated, it gives CASKGVGSGANVLTF.

This clone was seen a handful of times. The rearrangement joins TRBV7-8 to TRBJ1-6, with 10 bases fitting TRBD1. CDR3 length: 20 residues. Germline V gene lookup returns CDR1 SGHVS and CDR2 FQNEAQ. V lost 1 base to trimming and J lost 8 bases; unmatched junction nucleotides: 17. The CDR3 bases are TGTGCCAGCAGCTTAGTAAGGGGACAGGGGTATTTGTCGGTGGATTCACCCCTCCACTTT. It yields the protein CASSLVRGQGYLSVDSPLHF.

The rearrangement links TRBV19 to TRBJ2-1; D remains ambiguous. The V and J ends lost 10 bases and 3 bases respectively, with 22 bases between them. In germline, CDR1 is LNHDA, CDR2 SQIVND (reference sequence). The CDR3 is 16 amino acids. The CDR3 DNA sequence: TGTGCCACCAGTATAGCTGGAGCTTCGCGCTACAATGAGCAGTTCTTC. Translation: CATSIAGASRYNEQFF.

V and J are TRBV6-1 and TRBJ2-5; D might be TRBD2 (7 bases). V gave up 0 bases and J gave up 4 bases, with 9 bases separating them. The CDR3 is 14 residues long. Germline assignment: CDR1 MNHNS and CDR2 SASEGT. CDR3 in DNA: TGTGCCAGCAGTGAAGCGGGGGGGCGAGAGACCCAGTACTTC. Residues: CASSEAGGRETQYF.

The chain couples TRBV5-1 to TRBJ2-1; D unclear. Germline CDR1 reads SGHRS; CDR2 reads YFSETQ. V was shortened by 0 bases and J by 5 bases, with 3 bases between the two germline ends. There are 12 residues in the CDR3. The CDR3 is CASSLEDNEQFF. DNA for the CDR3: TGCGCCAGCAGCTTGGAGGACAATGAGCAGTTCTTC.

This clone showed up just once. The rearrangement joins TRBV27 to TRBJ2-3; 14 bases map to TRBD2. CDR3 length equals 16 residues. Trimming took 1 base from V and 6 from J; bases not matched to a gene: 3. The germline CDR1 and CDR2 sequences are MNHEY and SMNVEV (reference sequence). CDR3 sequence (DNA): TGTGCCAGCAGTTTATGGGGACTAGCGGGAGAGGATACGCAGTATTTT. Protein: CASSLWGLAGEDTQYF.

This chain uses TRBV19 with TRBJ1-4; 7 bases are shared with TRBD1. V trimming: 6 bases; J trimming: 2 bases; junction bases outside the gene matches: 3. The CDR3 totals 14 residues. CDR1 and CDR2 from the germline V gene are LNHDA and SQIVND (reference sequence). DNA for the CDR3: TGTGCCAGTAGCTCGACAGGGACTAATGAAAAACTGTTTTTT. Amino acids: CASSSTGTNEKLFF.

The V call is TRBV5-5, the J call TRBJ1-4; TRBD1 matches at 9 bases. The length of the CDR3 is 14 residues. Germline V gene sequence: CDR1 SGHKS, CDR2 YYEKEE (reference sequence). V shed 2 bases and J 7 bases; nucleotides not matched to a gene: 3. The CDR3 here is CASSFRDRAEKLFF. CDR3 nucleotide sequence: TGTGCCAGCAGCTTCCGGGACAGGGCTGAAAAACTGTTTTTT.